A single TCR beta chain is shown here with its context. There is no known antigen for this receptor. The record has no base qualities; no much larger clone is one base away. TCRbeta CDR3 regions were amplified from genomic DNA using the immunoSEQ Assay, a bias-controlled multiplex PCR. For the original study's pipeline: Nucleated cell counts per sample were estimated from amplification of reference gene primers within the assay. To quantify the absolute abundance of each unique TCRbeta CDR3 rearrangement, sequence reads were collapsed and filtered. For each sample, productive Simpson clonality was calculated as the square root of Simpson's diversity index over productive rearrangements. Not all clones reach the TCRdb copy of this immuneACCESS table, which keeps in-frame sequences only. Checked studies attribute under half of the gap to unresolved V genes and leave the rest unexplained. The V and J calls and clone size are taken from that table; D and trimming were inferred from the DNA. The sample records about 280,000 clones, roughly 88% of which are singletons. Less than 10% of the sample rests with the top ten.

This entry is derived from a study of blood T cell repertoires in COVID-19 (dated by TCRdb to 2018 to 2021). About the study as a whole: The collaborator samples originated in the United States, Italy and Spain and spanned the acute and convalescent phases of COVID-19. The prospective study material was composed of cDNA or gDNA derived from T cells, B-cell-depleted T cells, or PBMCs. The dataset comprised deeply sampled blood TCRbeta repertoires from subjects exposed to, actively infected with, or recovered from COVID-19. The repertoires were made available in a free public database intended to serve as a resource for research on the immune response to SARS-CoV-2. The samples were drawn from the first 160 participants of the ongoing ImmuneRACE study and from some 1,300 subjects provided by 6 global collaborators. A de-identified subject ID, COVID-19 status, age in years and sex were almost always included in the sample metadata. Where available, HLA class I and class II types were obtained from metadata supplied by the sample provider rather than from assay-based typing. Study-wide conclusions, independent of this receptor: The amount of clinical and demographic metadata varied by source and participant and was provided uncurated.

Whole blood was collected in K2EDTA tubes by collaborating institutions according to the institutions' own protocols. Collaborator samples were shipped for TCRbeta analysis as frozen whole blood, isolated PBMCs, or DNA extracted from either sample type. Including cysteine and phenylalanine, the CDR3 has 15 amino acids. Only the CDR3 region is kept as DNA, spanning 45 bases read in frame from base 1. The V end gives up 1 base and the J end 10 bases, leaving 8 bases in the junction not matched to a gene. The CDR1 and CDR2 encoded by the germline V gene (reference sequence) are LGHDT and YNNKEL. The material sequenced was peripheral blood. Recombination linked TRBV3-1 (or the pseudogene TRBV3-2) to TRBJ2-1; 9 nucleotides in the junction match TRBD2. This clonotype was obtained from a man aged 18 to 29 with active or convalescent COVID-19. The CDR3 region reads CASSQGELAGREQFF. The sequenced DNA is TGTGCCAGCAGCCAAGGTGAGCTAGCGGGGAGAGAGCAGTTCTTC.